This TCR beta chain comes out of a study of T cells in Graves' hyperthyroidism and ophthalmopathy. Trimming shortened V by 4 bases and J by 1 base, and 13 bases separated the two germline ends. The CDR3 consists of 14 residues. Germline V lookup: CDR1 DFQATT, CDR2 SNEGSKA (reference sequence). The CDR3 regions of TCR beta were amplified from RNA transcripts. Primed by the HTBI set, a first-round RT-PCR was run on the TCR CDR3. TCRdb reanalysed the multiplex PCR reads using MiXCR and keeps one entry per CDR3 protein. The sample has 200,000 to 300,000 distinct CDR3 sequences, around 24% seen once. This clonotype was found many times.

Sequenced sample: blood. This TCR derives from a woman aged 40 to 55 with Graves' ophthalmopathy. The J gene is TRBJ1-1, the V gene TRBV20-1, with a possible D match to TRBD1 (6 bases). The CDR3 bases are TGCAGTGCTAAGGACAGCCCGGCGAACACTGAAGCTTTCTTT. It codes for CSAKDSPANTEAFF.